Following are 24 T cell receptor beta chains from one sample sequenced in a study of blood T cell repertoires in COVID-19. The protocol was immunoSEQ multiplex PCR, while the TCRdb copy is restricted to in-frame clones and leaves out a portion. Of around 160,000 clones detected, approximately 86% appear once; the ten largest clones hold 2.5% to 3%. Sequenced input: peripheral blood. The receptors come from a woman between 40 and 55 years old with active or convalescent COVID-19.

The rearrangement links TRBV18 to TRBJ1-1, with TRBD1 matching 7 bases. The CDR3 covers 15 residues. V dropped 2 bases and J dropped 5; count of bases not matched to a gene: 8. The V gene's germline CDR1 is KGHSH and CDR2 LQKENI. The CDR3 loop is CASSPSSTGRTEAFF. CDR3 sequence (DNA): TGTGCCAGCTCACCAAGTTCGACAGGGCGGACTGAAGCTTTCTTT.

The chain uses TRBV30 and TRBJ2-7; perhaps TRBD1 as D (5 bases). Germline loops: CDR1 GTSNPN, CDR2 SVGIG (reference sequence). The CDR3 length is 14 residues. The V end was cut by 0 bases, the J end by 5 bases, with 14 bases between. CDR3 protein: CAWSVAQGRHEQYF. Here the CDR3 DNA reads TGTGCCTGGAGTGTAGCGCAGGGTAGGCACGAGCAGTACTTC.

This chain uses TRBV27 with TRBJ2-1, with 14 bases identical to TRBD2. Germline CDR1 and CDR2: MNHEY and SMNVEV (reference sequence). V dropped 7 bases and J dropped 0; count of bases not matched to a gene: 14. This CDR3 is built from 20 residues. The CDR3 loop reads CASTEYGLAGGKSSYNEQFF. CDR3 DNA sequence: TGTGCCAGCACCGAATATGGACTAGCGGGGGGTAAAAGCTCCTACAATGAGCAGTTCTTC.

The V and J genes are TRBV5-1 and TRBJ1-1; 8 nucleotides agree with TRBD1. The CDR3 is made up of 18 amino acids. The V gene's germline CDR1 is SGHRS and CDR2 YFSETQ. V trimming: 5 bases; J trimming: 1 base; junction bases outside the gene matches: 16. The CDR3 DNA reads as TGCGCCAGCAGACTTTCGGGCTTGAGGGGACAGGAGAACACTGAAGCTTTCTTT. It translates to CASRLSGLRGQENTEAFF.

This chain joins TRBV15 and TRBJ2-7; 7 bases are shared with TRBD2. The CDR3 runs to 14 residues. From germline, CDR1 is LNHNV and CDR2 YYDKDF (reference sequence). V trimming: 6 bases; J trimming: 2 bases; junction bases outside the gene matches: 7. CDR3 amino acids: CATRVASGAYEQYF. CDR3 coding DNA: TGTGCCACCAGAGTAGCTAGCGGAGCCTACGAGCAGTACTTC.

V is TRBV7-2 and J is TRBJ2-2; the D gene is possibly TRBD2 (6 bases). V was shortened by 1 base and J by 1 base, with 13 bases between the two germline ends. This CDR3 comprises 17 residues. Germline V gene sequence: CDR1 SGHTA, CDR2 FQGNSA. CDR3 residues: CASSLGGWGENTGELFF. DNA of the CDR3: TGTGCCAGCAGCTTAGGGGGCTGGGGGGAGAACACCGGGGAGCTGTTTTTT.

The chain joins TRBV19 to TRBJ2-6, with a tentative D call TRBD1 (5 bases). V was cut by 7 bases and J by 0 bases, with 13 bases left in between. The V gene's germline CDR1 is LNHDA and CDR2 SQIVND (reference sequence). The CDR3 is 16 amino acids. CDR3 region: CASTLDSRSGANVLTF. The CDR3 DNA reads TGTGCCAGTACCTTAGACAGTCGCTCTGGGGCCAACGTCCTGACTTTC.

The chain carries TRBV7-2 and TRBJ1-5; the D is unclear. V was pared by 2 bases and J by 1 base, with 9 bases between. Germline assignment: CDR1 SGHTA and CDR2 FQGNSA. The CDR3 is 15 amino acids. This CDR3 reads CASSLSQISNQPQHF. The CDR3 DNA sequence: TGTGCCAGCAGCTTATCACAGATAAGCAATCAGCCCCAGCATTTT.

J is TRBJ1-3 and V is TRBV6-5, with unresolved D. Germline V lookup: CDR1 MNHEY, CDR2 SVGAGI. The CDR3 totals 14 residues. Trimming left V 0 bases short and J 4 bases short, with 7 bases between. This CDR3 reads CASSYSYVGNTIYF. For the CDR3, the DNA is TGTGCCAGCAGTTACTCCTACGTGGGAAACACCATATATTTT.

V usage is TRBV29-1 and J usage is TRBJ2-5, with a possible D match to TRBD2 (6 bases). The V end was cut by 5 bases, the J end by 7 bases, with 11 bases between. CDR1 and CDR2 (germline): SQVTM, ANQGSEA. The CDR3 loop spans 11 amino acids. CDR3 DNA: TGCAGCGTTTTTGCGGGGTGGACCCAGTACTTC. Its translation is CSVFAGWTQYF.

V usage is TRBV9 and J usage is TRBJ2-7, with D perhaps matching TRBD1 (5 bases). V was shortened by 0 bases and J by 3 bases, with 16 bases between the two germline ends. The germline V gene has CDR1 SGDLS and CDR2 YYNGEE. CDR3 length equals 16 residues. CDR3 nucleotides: TGTGCCAGCAGCGTAGGAGGCAGGGTGGCTAGCTACGAGCAGTACTTC. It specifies CASSVGGRVASYEQYF.

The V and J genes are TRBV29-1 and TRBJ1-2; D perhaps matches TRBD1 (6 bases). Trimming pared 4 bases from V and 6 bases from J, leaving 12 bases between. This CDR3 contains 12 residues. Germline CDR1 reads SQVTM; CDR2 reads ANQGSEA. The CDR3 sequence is CSVVAGAHGYTF. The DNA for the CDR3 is TGCAGCGTTGTGGCAGGGGCGCATGGCTACACCTTC.

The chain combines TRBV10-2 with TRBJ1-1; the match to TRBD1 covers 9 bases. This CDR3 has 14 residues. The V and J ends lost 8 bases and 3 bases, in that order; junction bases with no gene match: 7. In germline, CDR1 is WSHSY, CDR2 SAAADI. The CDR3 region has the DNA TGCGCCAGCCAAGGACAGGGGAGGCACACTGAAGCTTTCTTT. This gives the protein CASQGQGRHTEAFF.

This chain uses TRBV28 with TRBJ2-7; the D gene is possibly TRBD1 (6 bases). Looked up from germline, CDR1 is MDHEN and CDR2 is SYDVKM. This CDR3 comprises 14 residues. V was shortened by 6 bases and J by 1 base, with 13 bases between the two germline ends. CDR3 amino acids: CASRPGTPSYEQYF. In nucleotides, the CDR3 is TGTGCCAGCAGGCCCGGGACACCGTCCTACGAGCAGTACTTC.

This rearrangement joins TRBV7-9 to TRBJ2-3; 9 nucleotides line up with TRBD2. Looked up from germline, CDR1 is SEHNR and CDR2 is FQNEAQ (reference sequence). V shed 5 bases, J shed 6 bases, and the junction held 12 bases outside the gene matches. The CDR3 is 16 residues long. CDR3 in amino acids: CASSASRRLAGDTQYF. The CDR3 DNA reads TGTGCCAGCAGCGCGAGCCGGAGGCTAGCGGGGGATACGCAGTATTTT.

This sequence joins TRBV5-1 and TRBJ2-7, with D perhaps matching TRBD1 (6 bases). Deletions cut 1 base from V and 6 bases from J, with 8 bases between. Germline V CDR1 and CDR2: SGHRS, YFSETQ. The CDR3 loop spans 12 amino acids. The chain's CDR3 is CASSLSRGEQYF. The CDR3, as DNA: TGCGCCAGCAGCTTGAGCAGGGGCGAGCAGTACTTC.

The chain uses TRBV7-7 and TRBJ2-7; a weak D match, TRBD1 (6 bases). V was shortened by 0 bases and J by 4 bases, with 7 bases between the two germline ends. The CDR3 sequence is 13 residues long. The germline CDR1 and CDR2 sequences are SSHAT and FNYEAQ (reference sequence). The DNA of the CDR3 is TGTGCCAGCAGCTTAGCGCAGGGGTACGAGCAGTACTTC. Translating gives CASSLAQGYEQYF.

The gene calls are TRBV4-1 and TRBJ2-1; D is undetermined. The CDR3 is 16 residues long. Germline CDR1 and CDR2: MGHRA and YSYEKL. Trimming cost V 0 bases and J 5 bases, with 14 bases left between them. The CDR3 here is CASSQESVMSNNEQFF. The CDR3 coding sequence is TGCGCCAGCAGCCAAGAAAGCGTAATGAGTAACAATGAGCAGTTCTTC.

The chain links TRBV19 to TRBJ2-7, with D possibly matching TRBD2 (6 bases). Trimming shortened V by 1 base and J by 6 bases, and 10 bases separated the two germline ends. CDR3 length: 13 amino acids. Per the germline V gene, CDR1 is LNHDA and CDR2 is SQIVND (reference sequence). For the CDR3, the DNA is TGTGCCAGTAGTATAGCGGGAGCCCTCGAGCAGTACTTC. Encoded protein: CASSIAGALEQYF.

CDR3 sequence (DNA): TGTGCCAGCAGTTTCACGGGACTAGCGGGAGGAATGGCCAAAAACATTCAGTACTTC. Amino acids: CASSFTGLAGGMAKNIQYF. The chain uses TRBV28 and TRBJ2-4, with 15 bases identical to TRBD2. The J segment lost 1 base and the V segment lost 3 bases, leaving 7 bases of the junction unmatched. CDR1 and CDR2 from the germline V gene are MDHEN and SYDVKM. The CDR3 is 19 amino acids.

The CDR3 loop is CASSLNRVREQFF. In nucleotides, the CDR3 is TGTGCCAGCAGTCTCAACAGGGTCAGGGAGCAGTTCTTC. The chain employs TRBV27 and TRBJ2-1; D perhaps matches TRBD1 (6 bases). The V gene lost 5 bases and the J gene lost 10 bases, with 15 bases spanning the gap. The CDR3 has 13 amino acids. Germline CDR1 is MNHEY and CDR2 is SMNVEV (reference sequence).

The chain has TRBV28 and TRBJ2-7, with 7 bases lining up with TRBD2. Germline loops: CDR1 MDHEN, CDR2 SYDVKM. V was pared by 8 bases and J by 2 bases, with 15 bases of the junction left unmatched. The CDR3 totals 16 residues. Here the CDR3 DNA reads TGTGCCAGCTTTTCCCCGGGGGGAATAGGGCCCTACGAGCAGTACTTC. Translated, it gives CASFSPGGIGPYEQYF.

The CDR3 DNA reads TGTGCCAGCAGTTACGGGACAGGGGGCGCAGATACGCAGTATTTT. Protein sequence: CASSYGTGGADTQYF. The rearrangement joins TRBV6-5 to TRBJ2-3, with 12 bases matching TRBD1. The CDR3 is 15 amino acids. V lost 2 bases and J lost 4; bases outside the gene matches: 1. CDR1 and CDR2 (germline): MNHEY, SVGAGI.

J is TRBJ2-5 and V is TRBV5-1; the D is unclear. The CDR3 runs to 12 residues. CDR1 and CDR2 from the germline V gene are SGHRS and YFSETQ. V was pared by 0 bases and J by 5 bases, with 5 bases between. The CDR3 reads CASSLVFETQYF. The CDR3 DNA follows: TGCGCCAGCAGCTTGGTCTTTGAGACCCAGTACTTC.